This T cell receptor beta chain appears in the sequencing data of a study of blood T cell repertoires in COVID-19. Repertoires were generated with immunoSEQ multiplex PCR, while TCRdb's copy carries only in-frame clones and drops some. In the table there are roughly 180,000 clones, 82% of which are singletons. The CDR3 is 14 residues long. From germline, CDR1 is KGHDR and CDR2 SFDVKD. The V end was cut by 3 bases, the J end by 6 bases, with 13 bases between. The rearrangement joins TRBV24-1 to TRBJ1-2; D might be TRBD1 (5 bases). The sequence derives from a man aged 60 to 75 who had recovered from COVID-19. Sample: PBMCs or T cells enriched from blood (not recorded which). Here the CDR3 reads CATSDTNRRNGYTF. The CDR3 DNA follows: TGTGCCACCAGTGATACAAACAGGAGAAATGGCTACACCTTC.